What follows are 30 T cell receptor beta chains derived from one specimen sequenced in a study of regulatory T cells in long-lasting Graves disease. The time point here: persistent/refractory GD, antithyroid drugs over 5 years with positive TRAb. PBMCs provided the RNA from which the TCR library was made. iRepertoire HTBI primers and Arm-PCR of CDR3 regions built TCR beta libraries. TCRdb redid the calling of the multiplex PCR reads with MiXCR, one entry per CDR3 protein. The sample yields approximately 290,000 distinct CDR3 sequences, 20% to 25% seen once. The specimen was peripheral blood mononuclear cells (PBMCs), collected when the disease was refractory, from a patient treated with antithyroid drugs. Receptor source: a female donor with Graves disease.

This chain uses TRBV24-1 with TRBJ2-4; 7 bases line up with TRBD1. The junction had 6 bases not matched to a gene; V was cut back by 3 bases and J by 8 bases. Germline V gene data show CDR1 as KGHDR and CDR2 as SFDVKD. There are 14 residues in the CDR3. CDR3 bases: TGTGCCACCAGTGATCCCAGACAGGGACACATTCAGTACTTC. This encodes CATSDPRQGHIQYF.

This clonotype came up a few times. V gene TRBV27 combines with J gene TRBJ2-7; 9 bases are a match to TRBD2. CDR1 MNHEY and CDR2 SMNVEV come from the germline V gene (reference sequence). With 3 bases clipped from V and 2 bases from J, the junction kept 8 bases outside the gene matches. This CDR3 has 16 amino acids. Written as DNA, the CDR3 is TGTGCCAGCAGTTTGATTAGCGGGAGAAACCCCTACGAGCAGTACTTC. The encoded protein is CASSLISGRNPYEQYF.

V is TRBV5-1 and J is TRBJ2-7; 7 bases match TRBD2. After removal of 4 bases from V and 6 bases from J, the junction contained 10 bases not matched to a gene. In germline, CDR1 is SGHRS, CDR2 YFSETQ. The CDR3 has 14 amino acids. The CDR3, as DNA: TGCGCCAGCAGCACCGCGGGAGTGGGGCTCGAGCAGTACTTC. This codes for CASSTAGVGLEQYF.

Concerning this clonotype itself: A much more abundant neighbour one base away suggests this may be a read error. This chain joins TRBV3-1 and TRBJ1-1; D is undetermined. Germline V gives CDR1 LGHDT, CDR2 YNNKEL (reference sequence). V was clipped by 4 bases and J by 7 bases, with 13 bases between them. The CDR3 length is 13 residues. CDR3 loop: CASSRGTESEAFF. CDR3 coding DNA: TGTGCCAGCAGCCGCGGCACGGAGAGTGAAGCTTTCTTT. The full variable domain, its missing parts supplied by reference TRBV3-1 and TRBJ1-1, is DTAVSQTPKYLVTQMGNDKSIKCEQNLGHDTMYWYKQDSKKFLKIMFSYNNKELIINETVPNRFSPKSPDKAHLNLHINSLELGDSAVYFCASSRGTESEAFFGQGTRLTVV.

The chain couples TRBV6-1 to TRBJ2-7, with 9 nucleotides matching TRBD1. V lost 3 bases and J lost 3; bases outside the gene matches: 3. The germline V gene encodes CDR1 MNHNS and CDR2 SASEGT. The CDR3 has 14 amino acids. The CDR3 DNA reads TGTGCCAGCAGTGACCCGGGACAGGGCTACGAGCAGTACTTC. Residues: CASSDPGQGYEQYF.

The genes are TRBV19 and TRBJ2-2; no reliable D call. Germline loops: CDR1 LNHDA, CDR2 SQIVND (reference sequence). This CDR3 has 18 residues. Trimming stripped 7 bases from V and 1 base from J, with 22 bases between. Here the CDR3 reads CASKSLVSQALNTGELFF. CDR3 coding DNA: TGTGCCAGTAAATCCCTCGTTAGTCAGGCGTTGAACACCGGGGAGCTGTTTTTT.

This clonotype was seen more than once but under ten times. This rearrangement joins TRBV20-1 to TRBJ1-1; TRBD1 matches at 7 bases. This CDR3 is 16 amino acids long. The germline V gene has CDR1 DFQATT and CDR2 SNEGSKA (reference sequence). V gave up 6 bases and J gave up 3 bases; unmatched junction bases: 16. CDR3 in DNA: TGCAGTGCGACCGACAGGGCGGTAGTTGAGGACACTGAAGCTTTCTTT. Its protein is CSATDRAVVEDTEAFF.

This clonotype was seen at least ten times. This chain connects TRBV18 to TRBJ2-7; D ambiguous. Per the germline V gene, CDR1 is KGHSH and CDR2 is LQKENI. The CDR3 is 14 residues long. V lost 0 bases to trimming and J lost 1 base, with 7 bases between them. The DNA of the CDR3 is TGTGCCAGCTCACCACCGGCGGATTCCTACGAGCAGTACTTC. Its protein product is CASSPPADSYEQYF.

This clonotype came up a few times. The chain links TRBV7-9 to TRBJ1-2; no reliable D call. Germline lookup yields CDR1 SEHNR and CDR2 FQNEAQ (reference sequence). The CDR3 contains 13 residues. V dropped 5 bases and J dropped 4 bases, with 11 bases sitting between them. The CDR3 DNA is TGTGCCAGCAGCAGCGGGATCCTCTATGGCTACACCTTC. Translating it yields CASSSGILYGYTF.

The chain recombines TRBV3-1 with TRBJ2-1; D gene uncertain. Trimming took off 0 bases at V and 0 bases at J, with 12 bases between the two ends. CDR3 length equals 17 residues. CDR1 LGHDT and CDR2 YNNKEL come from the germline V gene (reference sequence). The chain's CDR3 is CASSQDRPWSSYNEQFF. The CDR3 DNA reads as TGTGCCAGCAGCCAAGATCGCCCCTGGAGCTCCTACAATGAGCAGTTCTTC.

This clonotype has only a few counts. The CDR3 region is CASSLTSYPAPGNTIYF. The CDR3 DNA follows: TGTGCCAGCAGCCTAACATCCTACCCAGCCCCTGGAAACACCATATATTTT. The rearrangement uses TRBV27 and TRBJ1-3; D call uncertain. V was trimmed by 6 bases and J by 2 bases, leaving 20 bases between them. Germline CDR1 and CDR2: MNHEY and SMNVEV (reference sequence). CDR3 length equals 17 residues.

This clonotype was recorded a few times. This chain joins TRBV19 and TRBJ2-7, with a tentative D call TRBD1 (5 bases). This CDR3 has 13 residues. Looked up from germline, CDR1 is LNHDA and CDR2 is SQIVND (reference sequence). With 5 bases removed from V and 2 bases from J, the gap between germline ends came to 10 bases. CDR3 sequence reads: CASSSRQTYEQYF. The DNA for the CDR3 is TGTGCCAGTAGTTCCCGACAGACCTACGAGCAGTACTTC.

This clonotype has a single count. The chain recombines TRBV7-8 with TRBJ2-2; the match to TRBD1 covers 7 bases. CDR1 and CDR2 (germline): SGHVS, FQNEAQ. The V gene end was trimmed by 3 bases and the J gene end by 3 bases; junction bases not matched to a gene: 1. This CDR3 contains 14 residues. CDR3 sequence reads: CASSFGQDTGELFF. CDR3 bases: TGTGCCAGCAGCTTCGGACAGGACACCGGGGAGCTGTTTTTT.

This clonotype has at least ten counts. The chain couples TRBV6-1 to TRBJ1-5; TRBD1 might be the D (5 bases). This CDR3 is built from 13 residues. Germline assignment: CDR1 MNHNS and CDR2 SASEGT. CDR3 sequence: CAARGGSNQPQHF. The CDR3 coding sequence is TGTGCTGCGCGGGGGGGAAGCAATCAGCCCCAGCATTTT.

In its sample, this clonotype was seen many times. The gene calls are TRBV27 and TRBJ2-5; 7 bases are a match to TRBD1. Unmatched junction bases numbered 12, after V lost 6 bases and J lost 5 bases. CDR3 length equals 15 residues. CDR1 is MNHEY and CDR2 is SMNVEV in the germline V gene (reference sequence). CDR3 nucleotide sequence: TGTGCCAGCAGCGACAGGGACCACGACGGGGAGACCCAGTACTTC. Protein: CASSDRDHDGETQYF.

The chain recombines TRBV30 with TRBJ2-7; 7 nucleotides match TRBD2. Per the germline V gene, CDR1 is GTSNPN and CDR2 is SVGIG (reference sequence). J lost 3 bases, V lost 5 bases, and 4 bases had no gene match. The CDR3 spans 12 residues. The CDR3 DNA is TGTGCCTGGGGGGACTACAACTACGAGCAGTACTTC. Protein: CAWGDYNYEQYF.

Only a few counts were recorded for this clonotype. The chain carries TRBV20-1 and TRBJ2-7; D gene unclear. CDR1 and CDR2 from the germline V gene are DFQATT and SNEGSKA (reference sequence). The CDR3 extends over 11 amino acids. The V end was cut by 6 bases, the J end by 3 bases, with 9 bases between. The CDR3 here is CSATDGYEQYF. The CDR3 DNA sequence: TGCAGTGCCACGGACGGCTACGAGCAGTACTTC.

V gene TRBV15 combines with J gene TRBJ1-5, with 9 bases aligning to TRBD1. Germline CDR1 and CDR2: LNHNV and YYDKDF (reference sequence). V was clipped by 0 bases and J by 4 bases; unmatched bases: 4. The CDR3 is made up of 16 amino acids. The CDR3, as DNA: TGTGCCACCAGCAGAGATCCCGGGACAGGGAATCAGCCCCAGCATTTT. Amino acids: CATSRDPGTGNQPQHF.

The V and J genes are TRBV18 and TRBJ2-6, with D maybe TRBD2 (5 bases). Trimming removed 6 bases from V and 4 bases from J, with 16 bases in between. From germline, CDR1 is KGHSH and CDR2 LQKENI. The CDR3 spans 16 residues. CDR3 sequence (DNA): TGTGCCAGCTCCCCCGGGGTAGGGAGCGGGGCCAACGTCCTGACTTTC. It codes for CASSPGVGSGANVLTF.

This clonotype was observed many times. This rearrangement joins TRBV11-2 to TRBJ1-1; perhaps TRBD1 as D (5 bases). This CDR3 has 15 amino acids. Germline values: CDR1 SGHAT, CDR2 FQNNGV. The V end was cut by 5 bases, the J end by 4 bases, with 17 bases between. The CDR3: CASSLGIPGRTEAFF. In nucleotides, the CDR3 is TGTGCCAGCAGCCTAGGGATCCCAGGGCGCACTGAAGCTTTCTTT. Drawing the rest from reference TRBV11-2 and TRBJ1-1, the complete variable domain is EAGVAQSPRYKIIEKRQSVAFWCNPISGHATLYWYQQILGQGPKLLIQFQNNGVVDDSQLPKDRFSAERLKGVDSTLKIQPAKLEDSAVYLCASSLGIPGRTEAFFGQGTRLTVV.

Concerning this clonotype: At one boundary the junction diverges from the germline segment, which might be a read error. The chain's CDR3 is CASSARGPQNTGELFF. CDR3 DNA: TGTGCTAGCAGCGCACGGGGGCCCCAGAACACCGGGGAGCTGTTTTTT. The chain uses TRBV7-7 and TRBJ2-2; either TRBD1 or TRBD2 may supply D (6 bases each). CDR1 and CDR2 from the germline V gene are SSHAT and FNYEAQ (reference sequence). This CDR3 has 16 amino acids.

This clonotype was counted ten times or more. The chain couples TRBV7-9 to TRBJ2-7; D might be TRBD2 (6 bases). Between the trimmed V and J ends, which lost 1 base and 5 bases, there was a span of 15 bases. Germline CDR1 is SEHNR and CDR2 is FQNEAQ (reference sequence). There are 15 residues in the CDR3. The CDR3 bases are TGTGCCAGCAGCTTAGGCGTCGGGAGCAGCGACGAGCAGTACTTC. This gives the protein CASSLGVGSSDEQYF.

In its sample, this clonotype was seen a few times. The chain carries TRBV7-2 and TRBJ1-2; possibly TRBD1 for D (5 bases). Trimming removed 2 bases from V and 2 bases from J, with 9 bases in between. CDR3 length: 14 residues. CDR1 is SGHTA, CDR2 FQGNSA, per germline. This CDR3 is CASSLLTVNYGYTF. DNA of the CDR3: TGTGCCAGCAGCTTACTGACAGTAAACTATGGCTACACCTTC.

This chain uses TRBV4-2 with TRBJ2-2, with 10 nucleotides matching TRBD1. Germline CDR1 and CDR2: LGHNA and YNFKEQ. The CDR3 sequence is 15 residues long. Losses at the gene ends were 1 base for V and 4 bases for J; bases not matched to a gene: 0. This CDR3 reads CASSQGTGGTGELFF. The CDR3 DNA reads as TGTGCCAGCAGCCAAGGGACAGGGGGCACCGGGGAGCTGTTTTTT.

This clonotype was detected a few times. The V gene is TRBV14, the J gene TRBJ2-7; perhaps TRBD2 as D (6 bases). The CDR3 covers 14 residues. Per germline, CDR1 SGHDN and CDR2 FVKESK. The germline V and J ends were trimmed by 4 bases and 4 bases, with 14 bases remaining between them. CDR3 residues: CASSLGGTSYEQYF. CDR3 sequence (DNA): TGTGCCAGCAGCCTAGGTGGGACTTCTTACGAGCAGTACTTC. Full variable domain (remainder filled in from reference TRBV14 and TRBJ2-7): EAGVTQFPSHSVIEKGQTVTLRCDPISGHDNLYWYRRVMGKEIKFLLHFVKESKQDESGMPNNRFLAERTGGTYSTLKVQPAELEDSGVYFCASSLGGTSYEQYFGPGTRLTVT.

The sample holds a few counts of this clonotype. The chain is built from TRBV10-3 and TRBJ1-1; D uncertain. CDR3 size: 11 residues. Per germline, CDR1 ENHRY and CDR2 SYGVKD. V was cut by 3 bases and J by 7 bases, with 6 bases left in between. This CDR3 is CAISDHFEAFF. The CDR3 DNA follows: TGTGCCATCAGTGACCATTTTGAAGCTTTCTTT.

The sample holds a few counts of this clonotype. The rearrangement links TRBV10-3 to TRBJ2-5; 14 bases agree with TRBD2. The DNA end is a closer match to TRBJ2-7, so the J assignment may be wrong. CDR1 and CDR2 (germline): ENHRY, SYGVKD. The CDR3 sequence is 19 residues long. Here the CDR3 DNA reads TGTGCCATCAGTGAGTTTTCCGGGACTAGCGGGAGATCCCCCTACGAGCAGTACTTC. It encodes CAISEFSGTSGRSPYEQYF.

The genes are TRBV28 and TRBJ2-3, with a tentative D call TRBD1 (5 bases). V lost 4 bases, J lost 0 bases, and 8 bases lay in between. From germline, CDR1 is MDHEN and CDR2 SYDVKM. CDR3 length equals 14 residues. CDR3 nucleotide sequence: TGTGCCAGCAGTTCAGGGCTTAGCACAGATACGCAGTATTTT. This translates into CASSSGLSTDTQYF.

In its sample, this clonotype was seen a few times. As DNA, the CDR3 is TGTGCCAGCTCACCACCATCCCTCCAAGAGACCCAGTACTTC. Its translation: CASSPPSLQETQYF. This chain uses TRBV18 with TRBJ2-5, with no clear D. CDR3 size: 14 residues. Deletions cut 0 bases from V and 1 base from J, with 6 bases between. The germline gives CDR1 KGHSH, CDR2 LQKENI. Full variable domain (remainder filled in from reference TRBV18 and TRBJ2-5): NAGVMQNPRHLVRRRGQEARLRCSPMKGHSHVYWYRQLPEEGLKFMVYLQKENIIDESGMPKERFSAEFPKEGPSILRIQQVVRGDSAAYFCASSPPSLQETQYFGPGTRLLVL.

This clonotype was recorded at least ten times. In DNA, the CDR3 is TGTGCCAGTAGTATTACCAGCGGGAGCGACGGAGAGACCCAGTACTTC. This gives the protein CASSITSGSDGETQYF. This rearrangement joins TRBV19 to TRBJ2-5, with 8 bases lining up with TRBD2. V lost 3 bases and J lost 4; bases outside the gene matches: 10. Germline CDR1 LNHDA, CDR2 SQIVND (reference sequence). The CDR3 sequence is 16 residues long.